Shown below are 3 T cell receptor beta chains from a single sample sequenced in a study of T cell repertoires in cytomegalovirus infection. TCRdb reanalysed the reads using MiXCR and keeps one entry per CDR3 protein. The sample has hundreds of thousands of distinct CDR3 sequences; about a third are singletons. Sequencing was performed on PBMCs. These receptors were collected from a human donor in good health (CMV status not recorded). Some clones in this sample may be carry-over from other donors' samples.

This clonotype was seen many times. V is TRBV4-1 and J is TRBJ2-1, with D perhaps matching TRBD2 (6 bases). Deletions cut 3 bases from V and 5 bases from J, with 14 bases between. There are 15 residues in the CDR3. CDR1 MGHRA and CDR2 YSYEKL come from the germline V gene. The CDR3 coding sequence is TGCGCCAGCAGCCAGGCGGGGACTGGCAACAATGAGCAGTTCTTC. Translated: CASSQAGTGNNEQFF.

The chain combines TRBV7-2 with TRBJ1-6; weak D call: TRBD1 (6 bases). The CDR3 contains 15 residues. Germline V gives CDR1 SGHTA, CDR2 FQGNSA. V dropped 7 bases and J dropped 10 bases, with 20 bases sitting between them. The CDR3 coding sequence is TGTGCCAGCATTCGCGGGACAAAGGGGGGATCACCCCTCCACTTT. Its protein product is CASIRGTKGGSPLHF.

This sequence joins TRBV18 and TRBJ1-2; D is unclear. Trimming removed 4 bases from V and 7 bases from J, with 22 bases in between. The CDR3 has 16 amino acids. Germline V gene data show CDR1 as KGHSH and CDR2 as LQKENI. CDR3: CASSLTPGDWVSGYTF. The CDR3 coding sequence is TGTGCCAGCTCACTAACCCCGGGAGACTGGGTCTCTGGCTACACCTTC.